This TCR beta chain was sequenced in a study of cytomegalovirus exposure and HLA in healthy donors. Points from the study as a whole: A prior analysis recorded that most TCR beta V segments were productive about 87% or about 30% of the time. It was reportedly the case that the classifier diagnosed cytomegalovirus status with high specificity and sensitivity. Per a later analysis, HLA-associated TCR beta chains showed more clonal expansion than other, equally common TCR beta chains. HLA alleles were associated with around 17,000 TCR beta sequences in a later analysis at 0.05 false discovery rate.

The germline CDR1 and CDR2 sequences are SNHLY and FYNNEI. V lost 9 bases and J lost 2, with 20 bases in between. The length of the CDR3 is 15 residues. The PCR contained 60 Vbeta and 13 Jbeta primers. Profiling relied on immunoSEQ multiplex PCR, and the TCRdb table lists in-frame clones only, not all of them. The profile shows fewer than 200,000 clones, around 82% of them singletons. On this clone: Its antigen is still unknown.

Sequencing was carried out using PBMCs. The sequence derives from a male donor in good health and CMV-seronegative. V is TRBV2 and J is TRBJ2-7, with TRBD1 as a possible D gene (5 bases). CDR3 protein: CASGLPSTETYEQYF. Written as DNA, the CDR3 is TGTGCCAGTGGATTGCCGTCGACAGAAACCTACGAGCAGTACTTC.